This TCR beta chain was sequenced in a study of early T cells in non-severe SARS-CoV-2 infection. Study-wide context: Sequencing of unsorted whole blood was done on bulk RNA, leaving chains unpaired.

General study points: The VDJdb matching leaned toward anti-spike CD8 responses and overlooked private and CD4 specificities.

This clonotype showed up just a few times. Its cognate antigen is unknown. Molecules of cDNA were individually given unique molecular identifiers that were attached to them. TCRdb reanalysed the 5' RACE reads using MiXCR and keeps one entry per CDR3 protein. In the table there are 55,000 to 65,000 distinct CDR3 sequences, roughly 10% of which are singletons. After removal of 6 bases from V and 5 bases from J, the junction contained 13 bases not matched to a gene. CDR3 length equals 15 residues. CDR1 is MNHEY and CDR2 is SMNVEV in the germline V gene (reference sequence). This receptor was identified in an adult who was a healthcare worker with PCR-confirmed SARS-CoV-2 infection or an uninfected control (not recorded which). This chain uses TRBV27 with TRBJ2-7, with 7 positions matching TRBD1. The sequenced sample consisted of whole blood. DNA for the CDR3: TGTGCCAGCAGGGGCTTAGACAGGGTAGGAGACGAGCAGTACTTC. It encodes CASRGLDRVGDEQYF.